These 4 T cell receptor beta chains share one sample of origin, sequenced in a study of PD-1 blockade in mismatch repair-deficient tumors. TCRdb keeps only in-frame clones here, not all; method: immunoSEQ multiplex PCR. The sample yields around 100,000 clones, about 83% seen once. This specimen consisted of peripheral blood, obtained roughly 60 weeks after starting pembrolizumab. These TCRs come from an adult with mismatch repair-deficient cancer.

The chain uses TRBV19 and TRBJ2-3, with 7 bases fitting TRBD2. The J segment lost 0 bases and the V segment lost 7 bases, leaving 4 bases of the junction unmatched. This CDR3 region has 14 residues. Per germline, CDR1 LNHDA and CDR2 SQIVND (reference sequence). Here the CDR3 DNA reads TGTGCCAGTAAGCTAGCGGCTAGCACAGATACGCAGTATTTT. Amino acids: CASKLAASTDTQYF.

The chain has TRBV7-3 and TRBJ1-1; D not resolved. The V end was cut by 4 bases, the J end by 0 bases, with 6 bases between. Germline V CDR1 and CDR2: SGHTA, FQGTGA. This CDR3 is built from 13 residues. CDR3 in DNA: TGTGCCAGCAGCTCGGCCTTGAACACTGAAGCTTTCTTT. This sequence encodes CASSSALNTEAFF.

V and J are TRBV5-4 and TRBJ2-5; D not resolved. Trimming shortened V by 2 bases and J by 5 bases, and 10 bases separated the two germline ends. The CDR3 spans 13 residues. The germline gives CDR1 SGHNT, CDR2 YYREEE (reference sequence). CDR3 nucleotide sequence: TGTGCCAGCAGCTTTTCAGGTGCGGAGACCCAGTACTTC. It translates to CASSFSGAETQYF.

The chain couples TRBV18 to TRBJ1-2; D unresolved. The CDR3 length is 14 residues. V lost 0 bases, J lost 4 bases, and 9 bases lay in between. Germline V gives CDR1 KGHSH, CDR2 LQKENI. CDR3 coding DNA: TGTGCCAGCTCACCACCGAATACAGTCTATGGCTACACCTTC. As protein: CASSPPNTVYGYTF.